This T cell receptor beta chain is drawn from a study of radiotherapy plus CTLA-4 blockade in lung cancer. Germline loops: CDR1 ENHRY, CDR2 SYGVKD. This CDR3 has 17 residues. Trimming at V came to 4 bases and at J to 4 bases, leaving 13 bases not matched to a gene. Measured with immunoSEQ multiplex PCR; TCRdb has only the in-frame clones, and not every one. The sample has approximately 77,000 clones, around 81% seen once. The sequence derives from a human donor with non-small cell lung cancer whose response to radiotherapy plus ipilimumab could not be evaluated. Some clones in this sample may be carry-over from other donors' samples. This specimen consisted of peripheral blood, obtained from a patient treated with radiotherapy plus ipilimumab. This chain connects TRBV10-3 to TRBJ2-1; 7 bases agree with TRBD1. Here the CDR3 DNA reads TGTGCCATCAGTGGGAAGACAGGGAAGGTGTCGTACAATGAGCAGTTCTTC. Translation: CAISGKTGKVSYNEQFF.